Below are 19 T cell receptor beta chains sequenced from a single sample in a study of blood T cell repertoires in COVID-19 (dated by TCRdb to between 2020 and 2021). Library prep was done by the immunoSEQ multiplex PCR assay. Entries here come from immuneACCESS through TCRdb and include only in-frame sequences with V and J called. Some clones fail to appear in such tables; in the studies checked, an unresolved V gene covers under half of the shortfall, and the cause of the remainder is unknown. Across this sample there are some 250,000 clones, with about four fifths seen only once. In total, the top ten clones hold under 3% of the sample. The sample comprised peripheral blood. Receptors were obtained from a woman in her sixties with active or convalescent COVID-19.

CDR3 in amino acids: CASSLLGQGNTEAFF. CDR3 DNA sequence: TGTGCCAGCAGCTTATTGGGACAGGGGAACACTGAAGCTTTCTTT. This chain joins TRBV11-2 and TRBJ1-1; 9 positions match TRBD1. With 2 bases clipped from V and 1 base from J, the junction kept 2 bases outside the gene matches. The V gene's germline CDR1 is SGHAT and CDR2 FQNNGV. The CDR3 contains 15 residues.

The V call is TRBV27, the J call TRBJ2-7; 7 bases map to TRBD1. CDR3 length: 16 amino acids. CDR1 is MNHEY, CDR2 SMNVEV, per germline (reference sequence). V trimming: 4 bases; J trimming: 1 base; junction bases outside the gene matches: 10. In DNA, the CDR3 is TGTGCCAGCAGTTCCTCCCGACAGGGTAGGTCCTACGAGCAGTACTTC. This gives the protein CASSSSRQGRSYEQYF.

In its sample, this clone was seen once. The junction differs from germline at one of its ends, possibly a read error. This chain's CDR3 is CASSIATGTILF. Here the CDR3 DNA reads TGTGCCAGTAGTATCGCGACAGGGACCATACTCTTT. The chain joins TRBV19 to TRBJ1-1, with 7 positions matching TRBD1. Germline assignment: CDR1 LNHDA and CDR2 SQIVND (reference sequence). The CDR3 is 12 residues long.

V is TRBV7-2 and J is TRBJ1-2, with TRBD1 as a possible D gene (6 bases). Trimming stripped 7 bases from V and 4 bases from J, with 25 bases between. Germline CDR1 reads SGHTA; CDR2 reads FQGNSA. The CDR3 has 17 amino acids. CDR3 nucleotide sequence: TGTGCCAGCACTCCCTTGAAACCCAGACAGGCCCTCTATGGCTACACCTTC. This encodes CASTPLKPRQALYGYTF.

This clone has more than one count but fewer than ten. V is TRBV7-3 and J is TRBJ1-3; the D is unclear. This CDR3 region has 14 residues. Between the trimmed V and J ends, which lost 5 bases and 0 bases, there was a span of 8 bases. Looked up from germline, CDR1 is SGHTA and CDR2 is FQGTGA. In DNA form, the CDR3 reads TGTGCCAGCAGCCCGGCGGCCTCTGGAAACACCATATATTTT. Translating it yields CASSPAASGNTIYF.

Regarding this clone: One end of the junction varies from germline; a read error may be responsible. The V gene is TRBV6-1, the J gene TRBJ1-2; D call uncertain. Germline-derived CDR1 and CDR2 are MNHNS and SASEGT. This CDR3 has 12 amino acids. Written as DNA, the CDR3 is TGTGCCAGCAGTGAAGGATTGGCCCCCAAGTCCTTC. Protein sequence: CASSEGLAPKSF.

This clone has just one count. The V gene is TRBV11-2, the J gene TRBJ1-3; 7 positions agree with TRBD1. Trimming at V came to 7 bases and at J to 1 base, leaving 10 bases not matched to a gene. There are 16 residues in the CDR3. Per the germline V gene, CDR1 is SGHAT and CDR2 is FQNNGV. CDR3 coding DNA: TGTGCCAGCACCCCACAGGGGCGTCGATCTGGAAACACCATATATTTT. This gives the protein CASTPQGRRSGNTIYF.

The chain employs TRBV6-1 and TRBJ1-2; D is uncertain. Trimming took 1 base from V and 2 from J, leaving 8 bases between them. The CDR3 sequence is 14 residues long. Germline CDR1 is MNHNS and CDR2 is SASEGT. The CDR3 spells CASSEGPANYGYTF. In DNA, the CDR3 is TGTGCCAGCAGTGAAGGCCCAGCGAACTATGGCTACACCTTC.

The CDR3 protein is CASSYARGGEQYF. CDR3 DNA sequence: TGTGCCAGCAGCTACGCGAGGGGGGGCGAGCAGTACTTC. The V and J genes are TRBV3-1 (or the pseudogene TRBV3-2) and TRBJ2-7; maybe TRBD2 (7 bases). Trimming left V 5 bases short and J 6 bases short, with 14 bases between. From germline, CDR1 is LGHDT and CDR2 YNNKEL (reference sequence). This CDR3 is built from 13 residues.

The J gene is TRBJ2-4, the V gene TRBV7-3; the match to TRBD1 covers 8 bases. This CDR3 contains 13 residues. The germline gives CDR1 SGHTA, CDR2 FQGTGA. J gave up 8 bases and V 5 bases, and 5 bases lay outside the gene matches. The CDR3 region has the DNA TGTGCCAGCAGCCTACAGGGGGGAGACATTCAGTACTTC. Translated: CASSLQGGDIQYF.

This chain joins TRBV6-5 and TRBJ1-4; a possible D gene is TRBD1 (6 bases). From germline, CDR1 is MNHEY and CDR2 SVGAGI. V was pared by 6 bases and J by 7 bases, with 18 bases between. CDR3 size: 15 residues. CDR3 in DNA: TGTGCCAGCAGAATGGGGGGGCGCGTTAGTGAAAAACTGTTTTTT. This codes for CASRMGGRVSEKLFF.

This clone appeared a few times. The gene calls are TRBV30 and TRBJ1-1; maybe TRBD1 (5 bases). Germline-derived CDR1 and CDR2 are GTSNPN and SVGIG (reference sequence). V gave up 7 bases and J gave up 3 bases, with 21 bases separating them. The CDR3 covers 15 residues. The CDR3 nucleotides are TGTGCCTTACTCGCTCCAGGGCGGTGGGACACTGAAGCTTTCTTT. Protein: CALLAPGRWDTEAFF.

In its sample, this clone was seen once. The CDR3 loop is CAISESKGGSYNSPLHF. The CDR3 nucleotides read TGTGCCATCAGTGAGTCAAAGGGGGGGTCCTATAATTCACCCCTCCACTTT. V is TRBV10-3 and J is TRBJ1-6, with D maybe TRBD1 (6 bases). CDR3 size: 17 residues. Trimming stripped 0 bases from V and 1 base from J, with 10 bases between. CDR1 is ENHRY and CDR2 is SYGVKD in the germline V gene.

The chain combines TRBV6-5 with TRBJ1-5, with unresolved D. Germline lookup yields CDR1 MNHEY and CDR2 SVGAGI. CDR3 length: 15 amino acids. V dropped 2 bases and J dropped 6 bases, with 14 bases sitting between them. The CDR3 DNA is TGTGCCAGCAGTTACACGGGGTCTAGTGTTCAGCCCCAGCATTTT. Amino acid sequence: CASSYTGSSVQPQHF.

This chain uses TRBV5-5 with TRBJ1-5, with 7 bases identical to TRBD1. This CDR3 is built from 15 residues. CDR1 and CDR2 (germline): SGHKS, YYEKEE (reference sequence). V lost 1 base to trimming and J lost 3 bases; unmatched junction nucleotides: 4. CDR3 DNA sequence: TGTGCCAGCAGCTTGCAGGGGGGTGACAATCAGCCCCAGCATTTT. It specifies CASSLQGGDNQPQHF.

This chain uses TRBV10-3 with TRBJ1-4; weak D call: TRBD1 (5 bases). V was pared by 3 bases and J by 8 bases, with 22 bases between. CDR1 and CDR2 from the germline V gene are ENHRY and SYGVKD. The CDR3 extends over 17 amino acids. The CDR3 DNA reads as TGTGCCATCAGTGACTCGGCAAACCCCACGGGGGGGGAAAAACTGTTTTTT. Its translation is CAISDSANPTGGEKLFF.

A word on this clone: One junction end does not reproduce the germline sequence, and a read error may be involved. This sequence joins TRBV9 and TRBJ1-4; the match to TRBD1 covers 11 bases. The V gene's germline CDR1 is SGDLS and CDR2 YYNGEE. This CDR3 has 17 residues. The CDR3 spells CTSSSVSFVGQGEELFF. For the CDR3, the DNA is TGTACCAGCAGTTCGGTATCGTTCGTGGGACAGGGGGAAGAACTGTTTTTT.

This clone was counted a single time. The chain is built from TRBV12-3 or TRBV12-4 and TRBJ1-2; D is possibly TRBD1 (5 bases). The V and J ends lost 5 bases and 4 bases respectively, with 11 bases between them. The CDR3 is 13 residues long. CDR3 in DNA: TGTGCCAGCAGTGCAGACAGAGCCTATGGCTACACCTTC. The encoded protein is CASSADRAYGYTF.

The chain has TRBV19 and TRBJ1-1; 8 nucleotides align to TRBD1. Germline V lookup: CDR1 LNHDA, CDR2 SQIVND (reference sequence). The junction had 4 bases not matched to a gene; V was cut back by 6 bases and J by 1 base. The CDR3 spans 14 residues. The chain's CDR3 is CASRQGAGNTEAFF. The CDR3 region has the DNA TGTGCCAGTAGGCAGGGGGCGGGGAACACTGAAGCTTTCTTT.